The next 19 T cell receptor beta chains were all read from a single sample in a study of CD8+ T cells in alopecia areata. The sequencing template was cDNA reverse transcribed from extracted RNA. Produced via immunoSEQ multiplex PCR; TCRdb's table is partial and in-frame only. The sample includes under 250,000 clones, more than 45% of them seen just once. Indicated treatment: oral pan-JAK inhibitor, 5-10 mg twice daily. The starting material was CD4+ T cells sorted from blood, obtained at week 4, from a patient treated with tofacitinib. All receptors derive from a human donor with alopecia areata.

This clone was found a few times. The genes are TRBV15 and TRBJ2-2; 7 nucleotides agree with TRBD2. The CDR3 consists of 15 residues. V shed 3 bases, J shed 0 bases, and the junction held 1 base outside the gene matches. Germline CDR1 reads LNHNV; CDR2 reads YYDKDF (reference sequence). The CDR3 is CATSRGLPNTGELFF. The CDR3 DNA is TGTGCCACCAGCAGGGGACTACCGAACACCGGGGAGCTGTTTTTT.

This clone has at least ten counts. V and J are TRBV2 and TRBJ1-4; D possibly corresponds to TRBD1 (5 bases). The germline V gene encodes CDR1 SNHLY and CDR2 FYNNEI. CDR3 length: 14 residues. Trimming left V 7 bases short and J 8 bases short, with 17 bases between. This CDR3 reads CASTGVRIYEKLFF. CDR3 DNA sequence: TGTGCCAGCACGGGGGTGAGGATATACGAAAAACTGTTTTTT.

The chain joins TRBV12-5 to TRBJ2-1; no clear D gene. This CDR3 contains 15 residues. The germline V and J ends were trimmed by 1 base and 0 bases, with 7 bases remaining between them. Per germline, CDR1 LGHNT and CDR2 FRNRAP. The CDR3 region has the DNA TGTGCTAGTGGTTTGGAGGAAAGCTCCTACAATGAGCAGTTCTTC. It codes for CASGLEESSYNEQFF.

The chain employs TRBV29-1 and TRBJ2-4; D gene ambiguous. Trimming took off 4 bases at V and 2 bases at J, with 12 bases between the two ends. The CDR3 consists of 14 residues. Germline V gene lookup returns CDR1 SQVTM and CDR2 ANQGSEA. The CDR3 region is CSVAQSRTKNIQYF. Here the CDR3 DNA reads TGCAGCGTTGCCCAGAGCAGAACCAAAAACATTCAGTACTTC.

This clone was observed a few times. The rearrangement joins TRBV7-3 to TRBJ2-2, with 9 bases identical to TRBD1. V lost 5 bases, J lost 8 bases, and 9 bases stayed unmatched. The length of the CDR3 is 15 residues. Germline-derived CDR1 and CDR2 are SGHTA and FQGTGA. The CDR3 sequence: CASSPDGQGLGELFF. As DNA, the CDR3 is TGTGCCAGCAGCCCCGACGGACAGGGGTTAGGGGAGCTGTTTTTT.

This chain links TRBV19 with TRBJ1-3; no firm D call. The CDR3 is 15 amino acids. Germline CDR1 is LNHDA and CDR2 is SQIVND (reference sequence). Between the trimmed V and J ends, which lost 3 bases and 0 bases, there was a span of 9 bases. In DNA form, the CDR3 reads TGTGCCAGTAGTATGGGGAGTTCCTCTGGAAACACCATATATTTT. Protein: CASSMGSSSGNTIYF.

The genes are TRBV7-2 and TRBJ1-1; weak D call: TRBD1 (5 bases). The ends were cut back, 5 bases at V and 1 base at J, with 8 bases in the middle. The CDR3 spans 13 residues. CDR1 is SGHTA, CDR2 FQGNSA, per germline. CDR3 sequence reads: CASSHTGNTEAFF. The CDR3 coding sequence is TGTGCCAGCAGCCACACAGGGAACACTGAAGCTTTCTTT.

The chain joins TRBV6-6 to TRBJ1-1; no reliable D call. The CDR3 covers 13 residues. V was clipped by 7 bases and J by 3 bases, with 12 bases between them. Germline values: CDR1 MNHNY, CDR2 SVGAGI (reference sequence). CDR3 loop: CASKSSSHTEAFF. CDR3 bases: TGTGCCAGCAAATCTTCTTCGCACACTGAAGCTTTCTTT.

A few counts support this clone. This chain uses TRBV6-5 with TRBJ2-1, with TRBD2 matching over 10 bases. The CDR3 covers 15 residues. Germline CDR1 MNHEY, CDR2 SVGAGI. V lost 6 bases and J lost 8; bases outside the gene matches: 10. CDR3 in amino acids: CASSPIAGGPDEQFF. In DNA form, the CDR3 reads TGTGCCAGCAGCCCTATAGCGGGGGGTCCCGATGAGCAGTTCTTC.

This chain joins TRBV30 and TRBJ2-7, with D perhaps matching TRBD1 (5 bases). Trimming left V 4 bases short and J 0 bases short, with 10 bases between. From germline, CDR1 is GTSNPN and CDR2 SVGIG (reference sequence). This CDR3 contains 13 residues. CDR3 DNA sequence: TGTGCCTGGACGGTGGGGCTCTCCTACGAGCAGTACTTC. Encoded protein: CAWTVGLSYEQYF. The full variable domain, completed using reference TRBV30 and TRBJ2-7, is SQTIHQWPATLVQPVGSPLSLECTVEGTSNPNLYWYRQAAGRGLQLLFYSVGIGQISSEVPQNLSASRPQDRQFILSSKKLLLSDSGFYLCAWTVGLSYEQYFGPGTRLTVT.

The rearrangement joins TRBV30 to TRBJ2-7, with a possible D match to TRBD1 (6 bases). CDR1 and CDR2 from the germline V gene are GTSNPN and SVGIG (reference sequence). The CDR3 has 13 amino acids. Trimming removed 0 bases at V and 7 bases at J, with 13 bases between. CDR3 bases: TGTGCCTGGAGTGTGACAGGCAGATCGGAGCAGTACTTC. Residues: CAWSVTGRSEQYF.

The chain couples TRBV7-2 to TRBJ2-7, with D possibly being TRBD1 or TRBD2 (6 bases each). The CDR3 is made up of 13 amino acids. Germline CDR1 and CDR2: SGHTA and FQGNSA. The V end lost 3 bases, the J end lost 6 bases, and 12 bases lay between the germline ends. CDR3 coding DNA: TGTGCCAGCAGCTTTGGGGGGCACGGCGAGCAGTACTTC. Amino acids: CASSFGGHGEQYF.

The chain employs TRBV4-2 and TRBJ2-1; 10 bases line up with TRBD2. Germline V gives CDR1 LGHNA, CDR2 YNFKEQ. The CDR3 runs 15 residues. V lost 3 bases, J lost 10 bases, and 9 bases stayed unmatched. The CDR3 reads CASSQVSGGAREQFF. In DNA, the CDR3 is TGTGCCAGCAGCCAGGTCAGCGGGGGGGCAAGGGAGCAGTTCTTC.

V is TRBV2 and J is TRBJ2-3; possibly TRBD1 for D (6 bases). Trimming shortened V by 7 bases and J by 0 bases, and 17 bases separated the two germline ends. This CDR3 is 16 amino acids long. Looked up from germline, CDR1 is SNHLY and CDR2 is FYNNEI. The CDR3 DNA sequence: TGTGCCAGCATCGGTAACACAGGGTACAGCACAGATACGCAGTATTTT. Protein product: CASIGNTGYSTDTQYF.

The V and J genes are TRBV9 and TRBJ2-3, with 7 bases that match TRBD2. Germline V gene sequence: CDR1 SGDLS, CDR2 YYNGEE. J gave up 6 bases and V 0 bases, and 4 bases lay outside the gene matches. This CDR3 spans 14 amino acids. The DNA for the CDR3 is TGTGCCAGCAGCGTAGCGGGGGGTAGGGATACGCAGTATTTT. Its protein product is CASSVAGGRDTQYF.

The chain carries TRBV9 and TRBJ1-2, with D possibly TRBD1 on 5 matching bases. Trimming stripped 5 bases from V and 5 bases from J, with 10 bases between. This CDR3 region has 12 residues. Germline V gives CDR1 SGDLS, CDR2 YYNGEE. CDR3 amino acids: CASSVDSYGYTF. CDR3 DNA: TGTGCCAGCAGTGTCGACAGTTATGGCTACACCTTC.

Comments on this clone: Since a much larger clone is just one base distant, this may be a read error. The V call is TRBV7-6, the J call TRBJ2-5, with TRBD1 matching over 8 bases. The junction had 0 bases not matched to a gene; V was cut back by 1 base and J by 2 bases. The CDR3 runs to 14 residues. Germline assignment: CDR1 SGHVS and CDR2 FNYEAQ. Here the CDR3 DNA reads TGTGCCAGCAGCTTAGGGACAGGGCAAGAGACCCAGTACTTC. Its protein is CASSLGTGQETQYF.

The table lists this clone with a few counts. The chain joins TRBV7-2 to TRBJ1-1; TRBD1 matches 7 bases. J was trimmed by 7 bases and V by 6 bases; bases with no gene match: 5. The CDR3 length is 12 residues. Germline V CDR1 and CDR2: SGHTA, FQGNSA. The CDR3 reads CASRYGTVEAFF. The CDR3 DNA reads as TGTGCCAGCAGATACGGGACAGTTGAAGCTTTCTTT.

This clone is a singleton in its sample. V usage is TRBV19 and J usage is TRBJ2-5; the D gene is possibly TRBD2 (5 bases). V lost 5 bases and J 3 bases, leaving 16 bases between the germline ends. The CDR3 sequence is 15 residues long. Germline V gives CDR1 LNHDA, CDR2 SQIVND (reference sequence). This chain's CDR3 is CASSADYRPEETQYF. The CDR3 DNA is TGTGCCAGTAGTGCTGACTACCGCCCCGAAGAGACCCAGTACTTC. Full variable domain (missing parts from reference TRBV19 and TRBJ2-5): DGGITQSPKYLFRKEGQNVTLSCEQNLNHDAMYWYRQDPGQGLRLIYYSQIVNDFQKGDIAEGYSVSREKKESFPLTVTSAQKNPTAFYLCASSADYRPEETQYFGPGTRLLVL.